This record covers a single TCR beta chain. Its antigen remains unknown. Germline loops: CDR1 WSHSY, CDR2 SAAADI. The CDR3 totals 14 residues. Trimming took 8 bases from V and 4 from J; bases not matched to a gene: 7. TCRdb keeps only in-frame clones here, not all; method: immunoSEQ multiplex PCR. Here the sample spans fewer than 400,000 clones, 60% to 80% being singletons. The sample originates from a study of cytotoxic CD8 clonotypes in ibrutinib-treated CLL. Study in general: By median around 66 months, around twelve had progressed and about 14 stayed remitted; responses had been 2 complete and about 24 partial.

General study findings and limits: Baseline clonality was higher than in age-matched healthy donors and moved in step with circulating CD8+ T-cell counts. Sampling time points were not equivalent between sustained-remission and progressing patients.

The rearrangement uses TRBV10-2 and TRBJ2-1, with TRBD1 matching over 8 bases. The origin of this receptor is a human donor with chronic lymphocytic leukemia. The sample in question was PBMCs, obtained after 36 months of ibrutinib treatment. The CDR3 reads CASRGQGRYNEQFF. The CDR3 nucleotides are TGCGCCAGCCGAGGACAGGGCAGATACAATGAGCAGTTCTTC.